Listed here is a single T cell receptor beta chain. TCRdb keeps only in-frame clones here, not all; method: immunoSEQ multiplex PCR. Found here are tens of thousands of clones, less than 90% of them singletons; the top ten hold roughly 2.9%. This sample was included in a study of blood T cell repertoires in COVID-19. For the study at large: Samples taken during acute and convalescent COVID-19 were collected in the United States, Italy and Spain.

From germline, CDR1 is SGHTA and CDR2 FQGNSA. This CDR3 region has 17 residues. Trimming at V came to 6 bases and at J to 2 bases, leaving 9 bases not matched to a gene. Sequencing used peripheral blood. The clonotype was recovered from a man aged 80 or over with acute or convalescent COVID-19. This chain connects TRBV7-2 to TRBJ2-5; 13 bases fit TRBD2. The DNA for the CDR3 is TGTGCCAGCAGTTTACGGACTAGCGGGAGTCAGCAAGAGACCCAGTACTTC. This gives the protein CASSLRTSGSQQETQYF.